What follows describes a single T cell receptor (beta chain). The record originates from a study of blood T cell repertoires in COVID-19. In the study overall: Material from acute and convalescent COVID-19 was sourced from the United States, Italy and Spain. Nucleic acid was either cDNA or gDNA, and it came from T cells, B-cell-depleted T cells, or PBMCs.

Germline CDR1 is LGHNA and CDR2 is YSLEER. The trim removed 1 base at V and 8 bases at J, leaving 3 bases unmatched. The CDR3 is 16 amino acids. Study processing details: Amplification of reference gene primers was used by the study to estimate nucleated cell counts. Profiled with immunoSEQ multiplex PCR; TCRdb holds only in-frame clones, not every one. The V and J calls and clone size come from that table; D and trimming were worked out from the DNA. The sample has about 44,000 clones; about 86% are singletons. V is TRBV4-3 and J is TRBJ2-1, with 15 nucleotides matching TRBD2. The receptor was derived from a human donor in a cohort sampled during active COVID-19. Input material: peripheral blood. The CDR3 loop is CASSQGTSGGAYEQFF. The CDR3, as DNA: TGCGCCAGCAGCCAAGGGACTAGCGGGGGGGCTTATGAGCAGTTCTTC.